The 15 T cell receptor beta chains below come from one sample, sequenced in a study of blood T cell repertoires in COVID-19 (dated by TCRdb to 2018 to 2020). Receptors were amplified or captured by the immunoSEQ multiplex PCR assay. This immuneACCESS table, as held by TCRdb, lists in-frame sequences with V and J called but not all clones. Of the missing ones, under half trace to an unresolved V gene in checked studies; the others have no known cause. For this sample the table gives about 250,000 clones, of which roughly 86% were detected only once. The top ten clones comprise approximately 6.2% of the sample. The specimen was peripheral blood. These receptors all stem from a woman of 80 years or more with COVID-19, enrolled during active disease.

This clone appeared a few times. The genes are TRBV18 and TRBJ1-1, with TRBD1 as a possible D gene (5 bases). Germline V lookup: CDR1 KGHSH, CDR2 LQKENI. Trimming cost V 2 bases and J 1 base, with 8 bases left between them. The CDR3 is 14 residues long. DNA for the CDR3: TGTGCCAGCTCACCATCGACAGCGAACACTGAAGCTTTCTTT. Translating it yields CASSPSTANTEAFF. The full variable domain, in which reference TRBV18 and TRBJ1-1 provide the parts outside the CDR3, is NAGVMQNPRHLVRRRGQEARLRCSPMKGHSHVYWYRQLPEEGLKFMVYLQKENIIDESGMPKERFSAEFPKEGPSILRIQQVVRGDSAAYFCASSPSTANTEAFFGQGTRLTVV.

This rearrangement joins TRBV14 to TRBJ1-2, with TRBD1 matching over 7 bases. The CDR3 runs 18 residues. The V and J ends lost 9 bases and 0 bases, in that order; junction bases with no gene match: 19. Germline V CDR1 and CDR2: SGHDN, FVKESK. The CDR3 region is CARAGTVITKIANYGYTF. Written as DNA, the CDR3 is TGTGCCAGAGCCGGGACAGTAATCACCAAAATTGCTAACTATGGCTACACCTTC.

J is TRBJ2-7 and V is TRBV28; TRBD2 is a possible D gene (5 bases). Germline V gene sequence: CDR1 MDHEN, CDR2 SYDVKM. The CDR3 runs to 12 residues. Trimming stripped 2 bases from V and 3 bases from J, with 5 bases between. CDR3 in amino acids: CASSLRGYEQYV. CDR3 nucleotides: TGTGCCAGCAGTTTACGGGGCTACGAGCAGTACGTC.

This clone showed up just once. The chain combines TRBV27 with TRBJ2-1; 13 bases agree with TRBD2. The CDR3 runs to 15 residues. V lost 5 bases, J lost 10 bases, and 8 bases stayed unmatched. Germline V lookup: CDR1 MNHEY, CDR2 SMNVEV (reference sequence). The CDR3 is CASSQGLAGKGEQFF. The CDR3, as DNA: TGTGCCAGCAGTCAGGGACTAGCGGGGAAGGGAGAGCAGTTCTTC.

This clone has only a few counts. The chain joins TRBV29-1 to TRBJ1-1; no definite D call. Between the trimmed V and J ends, which lost 0 bases and 10 bases, there was a span of 15 bases. The CDR3 is 13 residues long. In germline, CDR1 is SQVTM, CDR2 ANQGSEA. CDR3 DNA sequence: TGCAGCGTTGAAGATCTTATCCTTGAGGGAGCTTTCTTT. Residues: CSVEDLILEGAFF.

The genes are TRBV29-1 and TRBJ2-5; 9 nucleotides align to TRBD2. The ends lost 4 bases at V and 5 bases at J; junction bases unmatched: 11. The CDR3 totals 15 residues. The germline V gene encodes CDR1 SQVTM and CDR2 ANQGSEA. In DNA, the CDR3 is TGCAGCGTTGCCCCCTTAGCGGGGGCGGGGGAGACCCAGTACTTC. Protein: CSVAPLAGAGETQYF.

This clone was counted a single time. The chain has TRBV7-9 and TRBJ2-7; D is perhaps TRBD2 (5 bases). The CDR3 extends over 15 amino acids. The germline V gene has CDR1 SEHNR and CDR2 FQNEAQ (reference sequence). The V end lost 7 bases, the J end lost 0 bases, and 16 bases lay between the germline ends. In DNA form, the CDR3 reads TGTGCCAGCAACAGAGACGGACTCAGCTCCTACGAGCAGTACTTC. Protein sequence: CASNRDGLSSYEQYF.

The V call is TRBV7-3, the J call TRBJ1-1; D remains unclear. Trimming pared 5 bases from V and 8 bases from J, leaving 15 bases between. The CDR3 extends over 13 amino acids. Germline assignment: CDR1 SGHTA and CDR2 FQGTGA. CDR3 residues: CASSTTGGGEAFF. The CDR3 nucleotides are TGTGCCAGCAGCACAACGGGAGGAGGGGAAGCTTTCTTT.

This chain uses TRBV5-1 with TRBJ2-1; 12 bases fit TRBD1. Trimming took 1 base from V and 10 from J; bases not matched to a gene: 6. This CDR3 is 15 amino acids long. Germline CDR1 reads SGHRS; CDR2 reads YFSETQ. The CDR3 nucleotides are TGCGCCAGCAGCTTGACGGGACAGGGGGCAGGGGAGCAGTTCTTC. Translated, it gives CASSLTGQGAGEQFF.

The rearrangement uses TRBV27 and TRBJ1-4, with a weak D call TRBD1 (5 bases). Trimming shortened V by 8 bases and J by 4 bases, and 17 bases separated the two germline ends. CDR1 is MNHEY and CDR2 is SMNVEV in the germline V gene (reference sequence). The CDR3 spans 15 residues. The CDR3 DNA is TGTGCCAGCTCAACCGGAGGGGTCTTTAATGAAAAACTGTTTTTT. This codes for CASSTGGVFNEKLFF.

The CDR3 protein is CASSFGGASNTGELFF. The CDR3 nucleotides read TGTGCCAGCAGCTTCGGTGGGGCCTCGAACACCGGGGAGCTGTTTTTT. The gene calls are TRBV5-4 and TRBJ2-2; tentatively, D is TRBD1 (5 bases). The CDR3 length is 16 residues. V was pared by 2 bases and J by 0 bases, with 11 bases between. Germline CDR1 is SGHNT and CDR2 is YYREEE (reference sequence).

The chain uses TRBV7-2 and TRBJ1-1; weak D call: TRBD1 (6 bases). Trimming left V 4 bases short and J 0 bases short, with 24 bases between. Germline V gene sequence: CDR1 SGHTA, CDR2 FQGNSA. The CDR3 length is 19 residues. CDR3 bases: TGTGCCAGCAGCTCATTAGATTGGGTAAAGGGGGTACTGAACACTGAAGCTTTCTTT. It yields the protein CASSSLDWVKGVLNTEAFF. Variable domain in full (rest from reference TRBV7-2 and TRBJ1-1): GAGVSQSPSNKVTEKGKDVELRCDPISGHTALYWYRQSLGQGLEFLIYFQGNSAPDKSGLPSDRFSAERTGGSVSTLTIQRTQQEDSAVYLCASSSLDWVKGVLNTEAFFGQGTRLTVV.

The chain combines TRBV4-2 with TRBJ2-7; 9 bases match TRBD1. CDR1 LGHNA and CDR2 YNFKEQ come from the germline V gene. With 3 bases clipped from V and 3 bases from J, the junction kept 9 bases outside the gene matches. CDR3 length equals 16 residues. The CDR3 DNA is TGTGCCAGCAGCCAGCCCGGGACAGGGAAGAACTACGAGCAGTACTTC. It specifies CASSQPGTGKNYEQYF.

V gene TRBV10-1 combines with J gene TRBJ2-7; D possibly corresponds to TRBD1 (6 bases). Germline-derived CDR1 and CDR2 are WNHNN and SYGVQD (reference sequence). V shed 7 bases and J shed 5 bases, with 12 bases lying between them. The CDR3 has 12 residues. The DNA for the CDR3 is TGCGCCAGCAACGACAGGTTACACGAGCAGTACTTC. Translated: CASNDRLHEQYF.

The chain uses TRBV11-2 and TRBJ1-1; D remains unclear. This CDR3 region has 14 residues. Germline assignment: CDR1 SGHAT and CDR2 FQNNGV. Between the trimmed V and J ends, which lost 0 bases and 4 bases, there was a span of 9 bases. The CDR3 DNA reads as TGTGCCAGCAGCTTAGAAGCCGGGGTCACTGAAGCTTTCTTT. Amino acid sequence: CASSLEAGVTEAFF.